The present T cell receptor beta chain was sequenced within a study of OX40 agonist ivuxolimab in advanced cancers. Overall study results and limits: Some patients who did not respond also had low normalized T-cell clonal expansion. With doses of 0.1 to 3.0 mg/kg, CD4+ and CD8+ blood T cells had undergone clonal expansion by week 6. No antigen was identified for the clonally expanded peripheral T cells.

The ends lost 6 bases at V and 6 bases at J; junction bases unmatched: 13. The length of the CDR3 is 15 residues. From germline, CDR1 is MDHEN and CDR2 SYDVKM. In the case of this clone: Its target is not known.

Blood was sampled at baseline, cycle 4 day 1, and cycle 7 day 1. Libraries were prepared by immunoSEQ multiplex PCR; TCRdb keeps only in-frame clonotypes and omits some of them. The sample lists some 11,000 clones; over 60% were seen once. The receptor was derived from an adult with an advanced solid tumor such as melanoma, head and neck, liver or kidney cancer. The chain employs TRBV28 and TRBJ1-2; 7 bases map to TRBD1. This specimen consisted of CD4+ or CD8+ T cells sorted from blood, obtained in a trial of the OX40 agonist ivuxolimab. The CDR3 here is CASSPILRDSDGYTF. In DNA, the CDR3 is TGTGCCAGCAGCCCCATCCTCCGGGACAGCGATGGCTACACCTTC.